This TCR beta chain was documented in a study of siplizumab effects on memory and regulatory T cells. Study-level results: The mean Treg-derived percentage of mappable alloreactive CD4+ clones was 60% to 70% with siplizumab compared with approximately 25% in controls. An assignable phenotype, naive or memory, was missing from roughly 76-95% of proliferating CD4+ or CD8+ clones.

Germline-derived CDR1 and CDR2 are MNHNS and SASEGT. The CDR3 extends over 15 amino acids. Trimming took off 4 bases at V and 2 bases at J, with 15 bases between the two ends. Clones were sequenced by immunoSEQ multiplex PCR, and TCRdb holds only the in-frame ones, with some missing. The table has about 82,000 clones, roughly 89% seen once; the top ten hold 1.5%. For this clone: Its antigen is unknown.

The J gene is TRBJ2-7, the V gene TRBV6-1; no reliable D call. The receptor was derived from a human donor in good health. Sequenced sample: Tregs sorted from blood. This CDR3 reads CASSVTRIQPYEQYF. DNA for the CDR3: TGTGCCAGCAGTGTGACCAGGATTCAACCCTACGAGCAGTACTTC.